Sequencing of this T cell receptor beta chain was carried out in a study of OX40 agonist ivuxolimab in advanced cancers. Measured with immunoSEQ multiplex PCR; TCRdb has only the in-frame clones, and not every one. The sample comprises approximately 40,000 clones, approximately 90% of which are singletons, and about 5.5% rests with the top ten. With 5 bases removed from V and 6 bases from J, the gap between germline ends came to 14 bases. The CDR3 has 14 residues. CDR1 and CDR2 from the germline V gene are MNHNS and SASEGT. The chain employs TRBV6-1 and TRBJ1-5; D not resolved. This receptor was taken from an adult with an advanced solid tumor such as melanoma, head and neck, liver or kidney cancer. The sequencing used CD4+ or CD8+ T cells sorted from blood, collected in a trial of the OX40 agonist ivuxolimab. The CDR3 reads CASSLGPRSQPQHF. DNA for the CDR3: TGTGCCAGCAGTCTGGGTCCCCGGAGTCAGCCCCAGCATTTT.